The following is a T cell receptor beta chain sequence with its context. Original methodology: Estimation of nucleated cell counts was performed using reference gene primer amplification. Some clones are missing from TCRdb's copy, which holds only in-frame ones; the method was immunoSEQ multiplex PCR. V and J calls and clone size are given by that table; D and trimming were obtained from the DNA. The sample contains about 130,000 clones, 87% of which appear only once. This entry is derived from a study of blood T cell repertoires in COVID-19. Study background: COVID-19 samples from acute and convalescent phases originated in the United States, Italy and Spain. T cells, B-cell-depleted T cells, or PBMCs supplied cDNA or gDNA.

CDR1 is SGHTA and CDR2 is FQGNSA in the germline V gene. The CDR3 contains 13 residues. Trimming shortened V by 7 bases and J by 5 bases, and 14 bases separated the two germline ends. The TCR originated in a man between 50 and 59 years old with active COVID-19. Material: peripheral blood. V and J are TRBV7-2 and TRBJ1-2; maybe TRBD1 (5 bases). Written as DNA, the CDR3 is TGTGCCAGCACCTCTCCGGGGGGATATGGCTACACCTTC. This translates into CASTSPGGYGYTF.